One sample yielded the 2 T cell receptor beta chains listed below, sequenced in a study of blood T cell repertoires in COVID-19. Profiling relied on immunoSEQ multiplex PCR, and the TCRdb table lists in-frame clones only, not all of them. The sample contains around 71,000 clones, approximately 83% of which appear only once. Source material: peripheral blood. The receptor source for this set is a man younger than 40 with COVID-19, enrolled during active disease.

The CDR3 reads CASSLSNYYEQYF. The CDR3 nucleotides read TGTGCCAGCTCACTTTCCAACTACTACGAGCAGTACTTC. This chain joins TRBV18 and TRBJ2-7; D unclear. Germline V gene sequence: CDR1 KGHSH, CDR2 LQKENI. The CDR3 is 13 residues long. V shed 4 bases and J shed 3 bases, with 10 bases lying between them.

This chain uses TRBV3-1 (or the pseudogene TRBV3-2) with TRBJ2-3; D might be TRBD1 (6 bases). The CDR3 loop spans 14 amino acids. Germline CDR1 LGHDT, CDR2 YNNKEL (reference sequence). V was cut by 5 bases and J by 3 bases, with 12 bases left in between. The CDR3 loop is CASSSDRGTDTQYF. DNA of the CDR3: TGTGCCAGCAGCAGTGATAGGGGGACAGATACGCAGTATTTT.